This T cell receptor beta chain derives from a study of T-cell reconstitution after alpha-beta-depleted transplantation in children. Study-level results: High day-60 TCRbeta diversity in some patients came from surviving recipient T cells and thymic progenitors. T-cell counts and diversity were attributed mostly to newly produced T cells one year after transplant. Expanded graft clones, several hundred of them, were reportedly the source of alpha-beta T cells about two months after transplant.

The CDR3 has 15 residues. Germline V lookup: CDR1 LGHDT, CDR2 YNNKEL (reference sequence). The V and J ends lost 1 base and 6 bases respectively, with 12 bases between them. This clonotype was counted many times. Its target is unknown. The TCRbeta library was prepared with unique molecular identifiers. TCRdb analysed the PCR reads with MiXCR anew, one entry per CDR3 protein. The sample lists about 470,000 distinct CDR3 sequences, approximately 41% seen once, with roughly 27% in the top ten. The receptor's source is a girl aged 2-10 years with aplastic anemia, due to receive a stem cell transplant. This rearrangement joins TRBV3-1 to TRBJ2-2; D may correspond to TRBD1 or TRBD2 (6 bases each). Source: PBMCs, taken before TCRalphabeta/CD19-depleted stem cell transplant. The CDR3 sequence: CASSQVGGSAGELFF. As DNA, the CDR3 is TGTGCCAGCAGCCAAGTAGGGGGGTCGGCCGGGGAGCTGTTTTTT.